These T cell receptor beta chains were read from a single sample in a study of T-cell reconstitution after alpha-beta-depleted transplantation in children. TCRdb fed the PCR reads into MiXCR, producing one record per CDR3 protein. The sample carries a few hundred thousand distinct CDR3 sequences, under 13% recorded once. This material consisted of PBMCs from the stem cell graft donor, taken from the stem cell graft. These receptors came from a human donor who donated a stem cell graft to a child with acute myeloid leukemia. Both conserved end residues are part of each CDR3. The D gene is left open where the match is weak. Only some rows state a clone size, as once, few, many or a class for expanded clones.

d_call	clone_size	v_call	j_call	cdr3_nt	cdr3_aa
TRBD1	many	TRBV29-1	TRBJ2-1	TGCAGCGTTGGGACAGGGGGTATTGGTGAGCAGTTCTTC	CSVGTGGIGEQFF
TRBD1	few	TRBV6-2/TRBV6-3	TRBJ2-1	TGTGCCACACAGGGGCATGAGTACAATGAGCAGTTCTTC	CATQGHEYNEQFF
NA	few	TRBV18	TRBJ2-3	TGTGCCAGCACGGACTATTCAAGCCCAGATACGCAGTATTTT	CASTDYSSPDTQYF
NA	NA	TRBV18	TRBJ2-5	TGTGCCAGCTCACCTCGGGGGACCCAGTACTTC	CASSPRGTQYF
TRBD1	NA	TRBV5-1	TRBJ2-7	TGCGCCAGCAGCTTGGTTGGGACAGGGGGCCGAGAGCAGTACTTC	CASSLVGTGGREQYF
TRBD2	many	TRBV29-1	TRBJ2-7	TGCAGCGTTGAAGATCTAAAGGGAGGGCCTGGAGAGCAGTACTTC	CSVEDLKGGPGEQYF
NA	few	TRBV29-1	TRBJ2-3	TGCAGCTTTTACGCCCGACAGATTAGCACAGATACGCAGTATTTT	CSFYARQISTDTQYF
TRBD1	few	TRBV5-1	TRBJ1-1	TGCGCCAGCAGCTTTCTGGGACAGGGCAACACTGAAGCTTTCTTT	CASSFLGQGNTEAFF
NA	many	TRBV18	TRBJ1-1	TGTGCCAGCTCACCACTAGGGGAAGCTTTCTTT	CASSPLGEAFF
TRBD2	NA	TRBV9	TRBJ2-5	TGTGCCAGCAGCGACGACCTGGGGGGGCAAGAGACCCAGTACTTC	CASSDDLGGQETQYF
NA	NA	TRBV9	TRBJ1-6	TGTGCCAGCAGCGTAGGGCAGAGCTCCTATAATTCAACCCTCCACTTT	CASSVGQSSYNSTLHF
TRBD2	NA	TRBV5-1	TRBJ2-5	TGCGCCAGCAGCTTGGGAGCGGGGGCTCGAGAGACCCAGTACTTC	CASSLGAGARETQYF
NA	many	TRBV20-1	TRBJ1-4	TGCAGTGCTAGACGATTGGCTAATGAAAAACTGTTTTTT	CSARRLANEKLFF
NA	few	TRBV24-1	TRBJ2-5	TGTGCCACCAGGGCGGGCCAAGAGACCCAGTACTTC	CATRAGQETQYF
NA	NA	TRBV9	TRBJ2-1	TGTGCCAGCAGCGTAGGGCTCCAGGGGAGCTCCTACAATGAGCAGTTCTTC	CASSVGLQGSSYNEQFF
NA	NA	TRBV21-1	TRBJ2-7	TGTGCCAGCAGCAAAAAAGCCCGAAGCCCAGCGGGAGTCCACGAGCAGTACTTC	CASSKKARSPAGVHEQYF
TRBD1	NA	TRBV20-1	TRBJ1-3	TGCAGTGCTAGGGACAGGGGGCCTGGAAACACCATATATTTT	CSARDRGPGNTIYF
TRBD1	NA	TRBV5-1	TRBJ1-4	TGCGCCAGCAGCATAGGACAGGGCCTTGAAAAACTGTTTTTT	CASSIGQGLEKLFF
NA	many	TRBV20-1	TRBJ2-5	TGCAGTGCTAGAGAGGCATTAGGGTACCAAGAGACCCAGTACTTC	CSAREALGYQETQYF
NA	many	TRBV7-2	TRBJ2-2	TGTGCCAGCAGCTTAGCGTTCACGGGACTGGCCGGGGAGCTGTTTTTT	CASSLAFTGLAGELFF
NA	many	TRBV6-5	TRBJ2-2	TGTGCCAGCAGTTACGTAGAAACAGGGTCCGGGGAGCTGTTTTTT	CASSYVETGSGELFF
NA	NA	TRBV4-1	TRBJ2-3	TGCGCCAGCAGCCAAGATCTGGGGGGCGCAGATACGCAGTATTTT	CASSQDLGGADTQYF
TRBD2	many	TRBV5-5	TRBJ2-5	TGTGCCAGCAGCTTGTTAACGCGGGGGGAGACCCAGTACTTC	CASSLLTRGETQYF
NA	few	TRBV10-3	TRBJ2-3	TGTGCCATCAGTGATGGCGGGAACACAGATACGCAGTATTTT	CAISDGGNTDTQYF
TRBD2	NA	TRBV4-1	TRBJ2-7	TGCGCCAGCAGCCAAGAGGGACCTAGCGGGAACTACGAGCAGTACTTC	CASSQEGPSGNYEQYF
NA	NA	TRBV27	TRBJ1-1	TGTGCCAGCAGTTTATCAAGGGGATCGAACACTGAAGCTTTCTTT	CASSLSRGSNTEAFF
NA	few	TRBV5-4	TRBJ2-1	TGTGCCAGCAGCTTGGACAGCGGCACCTACAATGAGCAGTTCTTC	CASSLDSGTYNEQFF
NA	NA	TRBV15	TRBJ2-2	TGTGCCACCAGCAGAGACAGGGAGCCGGGCACCGGGGAGCTGTTTTTT	CATSRDREPGTGELFF
NA	many	TRBV10-3	TRBJ2-5	TGTGCCATCAGTGTTGGCGGGGACCAAGAGACCCAGTACTTC	CAISVGGDQETQYF
NA	many	TRBV7-2	TRBJ2-3	TGTGCCAGCAGCCCCCGACTAGGGGGATCATCTGATACGCAGTATTTT	CASSPRLGGSSDTQYF
NA	medium-sized	TRBV29-1	TRBJ2-2	TGCAGCGTTGGTTACACTAACACCGGGGAGCTGTTTTTT	CSVGYTNTGELFF
NA	few	TRBV6-1	TRBJ2-3	TGTGCCAGCCGACACACCCCAGATACGCAGTATTTT	CASRHTPDTQYF
NA	few	TRBV4-2	TRBJ1-3	TGTGCCAGCAGCCAAAAGGAGGCGAGCTCTGGAAACACCATATATTTT	CASSQKEASSGNTIYF
NA	few	TRBV11-2	TRBJ2-7	TGTGCCAGCAGCTTGGGTTGGGCTGGGGGGACTGGCTACGAGCAGTACTTC	CASSLGWAGGTGYEQYF
TRBD1	NA	TRBV7-3	TRBJ2-1	TGTGCCAGCGCATCACAGGGGTTCCAGGTTGAGCAGTTCTTC	CASASQGFQVEQFF
NA	few	TRBV5-5	TRBJ2-7	TGTGCCAGCAGCTTGGGTGGGACAAGAGCCTACGAGCAGTACTTC	CASSLGGTRAYEQYF
TRBD1	many	TRBV9	TRBJ1-4	TGTGCCACATCCACAGGGGCGGCGAATGAAAAACTGTTTTTT	CATSTGAANEKLFF
NA	many	TRBV2	TRBJ2-7	TGTGCCAGCAGTGAAGCTAGCGTCTCCTACGAGCAGTACTTC	CASSEASVSYEQYF
TRBD2	NA	TRBV29-1	TRBJ2-1	TGCAGCGTTGAAAATAGCGGGACTTGGGGTGAGCAGTTCTTC	CSVENSGTWGEQFF
TRBD1	NA	TRBV5-1	TRBJ2-5	TGCGCCAGCAGCTTGGGGCGGGGACAGGCCACCACCGGGGAGACCCAGTACTTC	CASSLGRGQATTGETQYF
TRBD2	few	TRBV4-3	TRBJ2-7	TGCGCCAGCAGCCAAGAGGGGACTACCTACGAGCAGTACTTC	CASSQEGTTYEQYF
NA	NA	TRBV7-3	TRBJ2-1	TGTGCCAGCAGCTTAGCGGCAGGAGGATACAATGAGCAGTTCTTC	CASSLAAGGYNEQFF
TRBD1	many	TRBV2	TRBJ2-7	TGTGCCAGCATTACAGGGGGTCTTCCCTACGAGCAGTACTTC	CASITGGLPYEQYF
NA	few	TRBV18	TRBJ1-5	TGTGCCAGCTCACCAGGAGAGAATCAGCCCCAGCATTTT	CASSPGENQPQHF
NA	NA	TRBV6-1	TRBJ2-6	TGTGCCAGCAAAGGGGTAGGCTCTGGGGCCAACGTCCTGACTTTC	CASKGVGSGANVLTF
NA	few	TRBV20-1	TRBJ2-5	TGCAGTGCTAGAGCAGGGGGGGCGGGGGCGGAGACCCAGTACTTC	CSARAGGAGAETQYF
NA	few	TRBV29-1	TRBJ1-4	TGCAGCGTGTCCGGCGGGGGGAATGAAAAACTGTTTTTT	CSVSGGGNEKLFF
TRBD2	many	TRBV9	TRBJ2-5	TGTGCCAGCAGCGGGACTAGCGGGGGGAAAGAGACCCAGTACTTC	CASSGTSGGKETQYF
TRBD2	NA	TRBV20-1	TRBJ2-7	TGCAGTGCTAGACCTAGCGGGATCTACGAGCAGTACTTC	CSARPSGIYEQYF
NA	few	TRBV12-3/TRBV12-4	TRBJ1-6	TGTGCCAGCAGTTTATCAGGACGGAGCTCCTATAATTCACCCCTCCACTTT	CASSLSGRSSYNSPLHF
NA	few	TRBV7-2	TRBJ2-5	TGTGCCAGCAGCCCTAGTTACCAAGAGACCCAGTACTTC	CASSPSYQETQYF
NA	NA	TRBV29-1	TRBJ1-1	TGCAGCGTTGATTCCGGTGGCACTGAAGCTTTCTTT	CSVDSGGTEAFF
NA	few	TRBV10-3	TRBJ2-6	TGTGCCATCAGTGAGTCGGGGCTCTCTGGGGCCAACGTCCTGACTTTC	CAISESGLSGANVLTF
NA	many	TRBV5-1	TRBJ2-4	TGCGCCAGCAGCTCCGGAGTAGCCAAAAACATTCAGTACTTC	CASSSGVAKNIQYF